Following are 21 T cell receptor beta chains from one sample sequenced in a study of response to subunit inactivated influenza vaccine. Each CDR3 protein gets one entry after TCRdb re-called the RT-PCR reads with MiXCR. The sample holds a few hundred thousand distinct CDR3 sequences, approximately 11% seen once. The sequencing used PBMCs from blood, collected 35 to 45 days after vaccination. The source is a man aged 45-65 years who received an inactivated influenza vaccine.

This CDR3 reads CSAGGGDTYEQYF. The CDR3 DNA sequence: TGCAGTGCTGGTGGGGGGGATACCTACGAGCAGTACTTC. The rearrangement links TRBV20-1 to TRBJ2-7; TRBD2 matches 7 bases. CDR1 and CDR2 (germline): DFQATT, SNEGSKA (reference sequence). The CDR3 spans 13 residues. Trimming took 5 bases from V and 2 from J; bases not matched to a gene: 6.

This clonotype occurred many times. The gene calls are TRBV20-1 and TRBJ1-1; D remains unclear. The germline V gene has CDR1 DFQATT and CDR2 SNEGSKA (reference sequence). The CDR3 covers 14 residues. V lost 2 bases and J 0 bases, leaving 10 bases between the germline ends. CDR3 loop: CSARKTSMNTEAFF. Here the CDR3 DNA reads TGCAGTGCTAGAAAAACCTCGATGAACACTGAAGCTTTCTTT.

The sample holds many counts of this clonotype. This chain links TRBV20-1 with TRBJ2-5; D gene unclear. The CDR3 loop spans 12 amino acids. Trimming left V 4 bases short and J 0 bases short, with 6 bases between. CDR1 DFQATT and CDR2 SNEGSKA come from the germline V gene (reference sequence). The CDR3: CSANADQETQYF. CDR3 sequence (DNA): TGCAGTGCTAACGCGGACCAAGAGACCCAGTACTTC.

The V call is TRBV5-1, the J call TRBJ2-1; 11 positions match TRBD2. Germline V lookup: CDR1 SGHRS, CDR2 YFSETQ. The CDR3 runs to 17 residues. V shed 0 bases, J shed 5 bases, and the junction held 7 bases outside the gene matches. The CDR3 region is CASSLARTSGSDNEQFF. The CDR3 region has the DNA TGCGCCAGCAGCTTGGCAAGGACTAGCGGGTCCGACAATGAGCAGTTCTTC.

The chain recombines TRBV5-6 with TRBJ2-3; no firm D call. The V gene lost 4 bases and the J gene lost 1 base, with 16 bases spanning the gap. The CDR3 is 16 amino acids. Per germline, CDR1 SGHDT and CDR2 YYEEEE. The CDR3 nucleotides are TGTGCCAGCAGCATCATGGTCACTACACGCACAGATACGCAGTATTTT. Translated, it gives CASSIMVTTRTDTQYF.

This sequence joins TRBV28 and TRBJ2-7; D might be TRBD2 (6 bases). The CDR3 length is 16 residues. V gave up 7 bases and J gave up 4 bases, with 23 bases separating them. Germline V CDR1 and CDR2: MDHEN, SYDVKM. For the CDR3, the DNA is TGTGCCAGCACGCGGGCGGATGGCGGGATCCGTTACGAGCAGTACTTC. Protein product: CASTRADGGIRYEQYF.

Concerning this clonotype: Germline and junction disagree at one end, which may indicate a read error. The chain combines TRBV6-1 with TRBJ2-1, with TRBD2 matching 7 bases. The CDR3 covers 15 residues. Germline CDR1 and CDR2: MNHNS and SASEGT. CDR3: CASSSRDYRYSEQFF. CDR3 nucleotide sequence: TGTGCCAGCAGTAGCCGGGACTATCGGTACAGTGAGCAGTTCTTC.

This clonotype was seen many times. The genes are TRBV28 and TRBJ2-1, with D possibly TRBD1 on 6 matching bases. V was shortened by 6 bases and J by 3 bases, with 15 bases between the two germline ends. CDR1 MDHEN and CDR2 SYDVKM come from the germline V gene. This CDR3 comprises 15 residues. CDR3 region: CASSRDTEVYNEQFF. In DNA form, the CDR3 reads TGTGCCAGCAGCAGGGACACCGAAGTCTACAATGAGCAGTTCTTC.

V usage is TRBV29-1 and J usage is TRBJ2-5, with no clear D. The CDR3 has 9 amino acids. V dropped 4 bases and J dropped 4 bases, with 1 base sitting between them. CDR1 is SQVTM, CDR2 ANQGSEA, per germline. This CDR3 is CSVGETQYF. In DNA, the CDR3 is TGCAGCGTTGGAGAGACCCAGTACTTC.

The chain joins TRBV2 to TRBJ2-6, with no clear D. Germline V CDR1 and CDR2: SNHLY, FYNNEI. The CDR3 covers 15 residues. Trimming took off 2 bases at V and 1 base at J, with 6 bases between the two ends. CDR3 in amino acids: CASSERASGANVLTF. Written as DNA, the CDR3 is TGTGCCAGCAGTGAACGAGCTTCTGGGGCCAACGTCCTGACTTTC.

This clonotype was seen a few times. The chain is built from TRBV7-2 and TRBJ1-6, with D possibly being TRBD1 (5 bases). The CDR3 is 13 amino acids. Germline assignment: CDR1 SGHTA and CDR2 FQGNSA. The V gene lost 3 bases and the J gene lost 10 bases, with 10 bases spanning the gap. The CDR3 sequence: CASSFGGLSPLHF. CDR3 nucleotide sequence: TGTGCCAGCAGCTTCGGGGGTTTGTCACCCCTCCACTTT.

This clonotype was seen more than once but under ten times. The chain recombines TRBV12-3 or TRBV12-4 with TRBJ1-1; a weak D match, TRBD1 (5 bases). V shed 5 bases and J shed 4 bases, with 11 bases lying between them. The CDR3 is 13 amino acids. The CDR3 DNA sequence: TGTGCCAGCAGTGTCCGGGGCGGCACTGAAGCTTTCTTT. Translating it yields CASSVRGGTEAFF.

This clonotype is a singleton in its sample. The junction departs from germline at one end; a sequencing error may be responsible. This chain links TRBV9 with TRBJ1-3; D call uncertain. The CDR3 sequence is 15 residues long. Germline V gene data show CDR1 as SGDLS and CDR2 as YYNGEE. The CDR3 sequence is CVSSPGSSSGNTIYF. For the CDR3, the DNA is TGTGTCAGCAGCCCCGGGAGCAGCTCTGGAAACACCATATATTTT.

Ten or more counts support this clonotype. The CDR3, as DNA: TGCAGCGCGGTGCTTCTGGGGGGTAGCTCCTACAATGAGCAGTTCTTC. Residues: CSAVLLGGSSYNEQFF. The rearrangement uses TRBV29-1 and TRBJ2-1; a possible D gene is TRBD2 (6 bases). There are 16 residues in the CDR3. Trimming took off 7 bases at V and 0 bases at J, with 19 bases between the two ends. Germline V gene data show CDR1 as SQVTM and CDR2 as ANQGSEA.

This clonotype was observed at least ten times. J is TRBJ2-1 and V is TRBV10-3, with 9 bases aligning to TRBD1. The CDR3 is 14 residues long. Trimming cost V 6 bases and J 7 bases; bases outside gene matches: 7. The germline CDR1 and CDR2 sequences are ENHRY and SYGVKD. For the CDR3, the DNA is TGTGCCATCAGGGAGGGACAGGGTGTTAATGAGCAGTTCTTC. It is translated as CAIREGQGVNEQFF.

The table lists this clonotype with many counts. The gene calls are TRBV6-5 and TRBJ2-1; perhaps TRBD1 as D (5 bases). The CDR3 consists of 15 residues. Germline CDR1 and CDR2: MNHEY and SVGAGI. V was shortened by 2 bases and J by 0 bases, with 8 bases between the two germline ends. As DNA, the CDR3 is TGTGCCAGCAGTTACGTGCAGGGCTCCTACAATGAGCAGTTCTTC. This encodes CASSYVQGSYNEQFF.

This chain connects TRBV6-1 to TRBJ1-3, with TRBD1 matching over 7 bases. With 5 bases clipped from V and 1 base from J, the junction kept 17 bases outside the gene matches. Looked up from germline, CDR1 is MNHNS and CDR2 is SASEGT. This CDR3 has 19 residues. CDR3 residues: CASSTWTGSNPISGNTIYF. The CDR3 region has the DNA TGTGCCAGCAGTACATGGACAGGCTCAAACCCTATTTCTGGAAACACCATATATTTT.

This clonotype was recorded a few times. V usage is TRBV28 and J usage is TRBJ2-1, with a tentative D call TRBD1 (6 bases). V was pared by 2 bases and J by 0 bases, with 11 bases between. The germline V gene has CDR1 MDHEN and CDR2 SYDVKM. The CDR3 length is 16 residues. The CDR3 DNA reads as TGTGCCAGCAGTTTAGCAGGGGAGAGCTCCTACAATGAGCAGTTCTTC. As protein: CASSLAGESSYNEQFF.

This chain uses TRBV9 with TRBJ2-2; weak D call: TRBD1 (5 bases). Germline V gene lookup returns CDR1 SGDLS and CDR2 YYNGEE. Trimming took off 0 bases at V and 3 bases at J, with 12 bases between the two ends. This CDR3 has 16 amino acids. The CDR3 sequence: CASSVGAQADTGELFF. The DNA for the CDR3 is TGTGCCAGCAGCGTAGGGGCACAGGCGGACACCGGGGAGCTGTTTTTT.

This clonotype was seen ten or more times. Germline and junction disagree at one end, which may indicate a read error. The chain has TRBV20-1 and TRBJ2-1; TRBD2 agrees at 8 bases. The CDR3 is 11 residues long. The germline CDR1 and CDR2 sequences are DFQATT and SNEGSKA (reference sequence). The CDR3 bases are TGCAGTGCTCTAAAGCGGGAGCGACCGGGTTTC. It codes for CSALKRERPGF.

This clonotype showed up many times. This rearrangement joins TRBV6-2 or TRBV6-3 to TRBJ2-1, with D unresolved. CDR3 length: 11 amino acids. Germline lookup yields CDR1 MNHEY and CDR2 SVGEGT. V was clipped by 7 bases and J by 6 bases, with 7 bases between them. CDR3 in DNA: TGTGCCAGCACCCAGCGCAATGAGCAGTTCTTC. This codes for CASTQRNEQFF.